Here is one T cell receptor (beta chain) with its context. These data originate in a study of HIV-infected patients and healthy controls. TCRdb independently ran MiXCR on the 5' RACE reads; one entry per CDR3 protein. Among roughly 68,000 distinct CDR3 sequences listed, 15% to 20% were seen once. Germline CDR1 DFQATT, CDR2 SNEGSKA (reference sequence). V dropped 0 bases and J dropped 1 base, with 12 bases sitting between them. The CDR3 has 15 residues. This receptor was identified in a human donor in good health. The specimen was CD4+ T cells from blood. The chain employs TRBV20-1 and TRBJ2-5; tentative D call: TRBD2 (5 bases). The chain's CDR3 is CSARDSGGFQETQYF. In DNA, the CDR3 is TGCAGTGCTAGAGATTCGGGCGGGTTCCAAGAGACCCAGTACTTC.